This TCR beta chain stems from a study of blood T cell repertoires in COVID-19. Only in-frame clones appear in the TCRdb table, and some are missing; sequencing was by immunoSEQ multiplex PCR. The table records around 250,000 clones, about 90% of them present only once. Germline V gene data show CDR1 as DFQATT and CDR2 as SNEGSKA (reference sequence). CDR3 length: 10 residues. Deletions cut 6 bases from V and 6 bases from J, with 8 bases between. The gene calls are TRBV20-1 and TRBJ1-2, with D maybe TRBD1 (6 bases). The TCR sequence derives from a woman in her thirties or forties who had been exposed to COVID-19. Sequencing used PBMCs or T cells enriched from blood (not recorded which). The CDR3 here is CSAWTDGYTF. In DNA form, the CDR3 reads TGCAGTGCGTGGACAGATGGCTACACCTTC.